This T cell receptor beta chain was captured by sequencing in a study of T cell responses to AZD1222 COVID-19 vaccine (dated by TCRdb to the early 2020s). Broadly, across the study: AZD1222 recipients given second doses at about 4 weeks or at about 12 weeks were pooled, since spike-specific TCR depth and breadth were not found to differ between the two schedules. Trial participants were enrolled by age into 18-55, 56-69 and 70-plus year subgroups, with approximately 160, 26 and 62 TCR-sequenced participants respectively. A total of 233 trial participants underwent TCR sequencing, of whom 200 to 220 received two doses of AZD1222 and some 25 received two doses of the MenACWY control vaccine. Study-level results and caveats: Reportedly, close to half of the unique spike-specific TCRs recognized epitopes lying outside the regions that are mutated in the B.1.351 and B.1.1.7 variants. Most participants were white British and females outnumbered males, and the authors suggested that clonal diversity may have been underestimated. The whole spike protein was spanned by vaccine-associated CD4 TCRs, and dominant responses were seen in regions 160-218 and 743-854. Spike-specific TCR breadth and depth rose significantly after two AZD1222 doses compared with day 0 and with MenACWY recipients. Conclusions about previously exposed vaccinees are limited because only 6 or 7 AZD1222 recipients were SARS-CoV-2 seropositive at baseline. Because no day 14 peak-response samples were available, repertoires were characterized only after the peak T cell response. In the small 56-69-year group, the increase in depth fell short of significance, most likely because of low power.

What this sample's time point label stands for: baseline before first vaccination. Vaccinee samples were obtained from the UK trials COV001 and COV002, which included a single-blind randomized controlled phase 2/3 trial of AZD1222 (ChAdOx1 nCoV-19) in healthy adults. For TCRbeta chain sequencing, PBMC samples from trial participants were taken at day 0 and at day 28 after the second dose. In its sample, this clone was seen a few times. Its antigen has not been determined. Nothing much larger sits one base from this clone, and base qualities are not available. The CDR3 regions of human TCRbeta chains were analyzed by immunosequencing. In the source study's methods: Repertoire TCRs were matched against a reference library of SARS-CoV-2-specific TCRs generated with the MIRA antigen-specificity platform. Breadth was defined as the fraction of unique TCRs that were SARS-CoV-2-associated, and depth was defined as the fraction of total T cells that were SARS-CoV-2-associated. Using the MIRA data, every spike-specific TCR was mapped to the spike region that the TCR reacted to and assigned to either a CD4 or a CD8 class. Log10-transformed breadth and depth values were compared by one-way ANOVA with Sidak's multiple comparisons tests. This is the immuneACCESS table as TCRdb keeps it, with only in-frame sequences that have V and J called. A part of the clones is gone; compared with another copy, unresolved V genes explain less than half, and the rest is unexplained. That table gives V, J and clone size, and the DNA gave D and trimming. The sample contains approximately 74,000 clones, over 80% of them found a single time. The ten largest clones capture 2.5% to 3% of the sample.

The source of this sequence is an adult in good health. The input for sequencing was peripheral blood, taken on day 0 of AZD1222 vaccination.

The CDR3 loop reads CASSYSASEAFF. The base sequence is TGTGCCAGCAGTTACTCGGCTTCAGAAGCTTTCTTT. The sequence is built from TRBV6-2 or TRBV6-3 and TRBJ1-1; there is no confident call for the D gene. The germline V gene provides CDR1 MNHEY and CDR2 SVGEGT. V loses 0 bases, J loses 8 bases, and the germline ends lie 7 bases apart. From its cysteine to its phenylalanine, the CDR3 spans 12 amino acids. Solely the CDR3 DNA is kept, with 36 bases framed from the first base.